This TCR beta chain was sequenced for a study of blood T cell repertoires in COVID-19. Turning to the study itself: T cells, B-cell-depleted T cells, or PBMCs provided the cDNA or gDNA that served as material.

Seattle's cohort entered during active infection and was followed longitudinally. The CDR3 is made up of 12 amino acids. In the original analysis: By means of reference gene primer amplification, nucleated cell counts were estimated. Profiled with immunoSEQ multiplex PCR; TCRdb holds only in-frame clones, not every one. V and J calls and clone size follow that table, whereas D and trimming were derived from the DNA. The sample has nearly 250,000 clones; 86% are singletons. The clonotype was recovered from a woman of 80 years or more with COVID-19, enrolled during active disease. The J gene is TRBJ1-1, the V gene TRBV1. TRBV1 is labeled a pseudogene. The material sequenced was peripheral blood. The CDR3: CTSSQAAGKAFF. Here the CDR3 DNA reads TGCACCAGCAGCCAAGCGGCGGGAAAAGCTTTCTTT.